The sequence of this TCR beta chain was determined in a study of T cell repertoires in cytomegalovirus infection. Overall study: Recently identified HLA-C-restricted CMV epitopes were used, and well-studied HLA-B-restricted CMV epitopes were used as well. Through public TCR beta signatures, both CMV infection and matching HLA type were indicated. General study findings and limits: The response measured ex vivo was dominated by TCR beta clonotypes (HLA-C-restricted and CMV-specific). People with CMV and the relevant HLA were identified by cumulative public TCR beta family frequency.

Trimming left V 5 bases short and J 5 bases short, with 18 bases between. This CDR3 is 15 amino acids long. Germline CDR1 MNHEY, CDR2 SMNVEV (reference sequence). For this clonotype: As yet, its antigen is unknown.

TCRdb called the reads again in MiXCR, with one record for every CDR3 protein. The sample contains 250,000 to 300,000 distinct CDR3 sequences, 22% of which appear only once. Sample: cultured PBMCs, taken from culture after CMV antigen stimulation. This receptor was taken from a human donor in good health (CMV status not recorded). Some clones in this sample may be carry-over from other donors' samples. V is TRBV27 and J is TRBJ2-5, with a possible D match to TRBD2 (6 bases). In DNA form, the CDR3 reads TGTGCCAGCAGTCCCCATTCGACTAGAACCGAGACCCAGTACTTC. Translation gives CASSPHSTRTETQYF.